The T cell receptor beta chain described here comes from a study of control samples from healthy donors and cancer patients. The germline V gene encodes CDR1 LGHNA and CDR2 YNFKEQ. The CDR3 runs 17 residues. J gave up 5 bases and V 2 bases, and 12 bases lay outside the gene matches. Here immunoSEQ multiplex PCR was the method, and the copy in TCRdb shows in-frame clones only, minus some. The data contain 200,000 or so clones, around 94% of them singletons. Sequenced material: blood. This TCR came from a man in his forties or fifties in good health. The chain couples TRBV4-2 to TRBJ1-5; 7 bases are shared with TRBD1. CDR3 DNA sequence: TGTGCCAGCAGCCAACCTCTACAGGGGCCTGGAGATCAGCCCCAGCATTTT. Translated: CASSQPLQGPGDQPQHF.